Described below is a single T cell receptor (beta chain) sequence and its context. CDR1 is SSHAT, CDR2 FNYEAQ, per germline (reference sequence). Trimming took 5 bases from V and 9 from J; bases not matched to a gene: 8. The CDR3 loop spans 16 amino acids. Assay used: immunoSEQ multiplex PCR; TCRdb lists only in-frame clones, some missing. The data show roughly 120,000 clones, with about 92% seen just once and over 1.5% held by the top ten. These data come from a study of control samples from healthy donors and cancer patients. The rearrangement uses TRBV7-7 and TRBJ2-1, with 15 nucleotides matching TRBD2. The TCR sequence derives from a middle-aged man with head and neck cancer. The specimen sequenced was PBMCs. In DNA form, the CDR3 reads TGTGCCAGCAGCCCAACTCCGGGACTAGCGGGGGGTGAGCAGTTCTTC. Protein sequence: CASSPTPGLAGGEQFF.